A single sample is the source of the 30 T cell receptor beta chains below, sequenced in a study of blood T cell repertoires in COVID-19. Sequencing used immunoSEQ multiplex PCR; TCRdb keeps in-frame clones, though not all of them. The sample lists hundreds of thousands of clones, 75% to 90% occurring once. Sequenced: PBMCs or T cells enriched from blood (not recorded which). All receptors derive from a middle-aged man who had recovered from COVID-19.

The chain carries TRBV3-1 (or the pseudogene TRBV3-2) and TRBJ2-1; 9 bases line up with TRBD2. CDR3 length: 14 amino acids. V lost 3 bases and J lost 8; bases outside the gene matches: 5. Per the germline V gene, CDR1 is LGHDT and CDR2 is YNNKEL (reference sequence). In DNA, the CDR3 is TGTGCCAGCAGCCAGACTAGCGGAGTGCATGAGCAGTTCTTC. It encodes CASSQTSGVHEQFF.

The CDR3 DNA reads TGTGCCAGCAGCCGGGAGACAGCTGAAGCTTTCTTT. Encoded protein: CASSRETAEAFF. J is TRBJ1-1 and V is TRBV5-4, with D perhaps TRBD1 (5 bases). CDR1 is SGHNT and CDR2 is YYREEE in the germline V gene (reference sequence). V was cut by 4 bases and J by 6 bases, with 10 bases left in between. The CDR3 loop spans 12 amino acids.

The rearrangement links TRBV6-4 to TRBJ2-3; the match to TRBD1 covers 7 bases. J gave up 0 bases and V 0 bases, and 0 bases lay outside the gene matches. This CDR3 has 15 residues. CDR1 and CDR2 from the germline V gene are MRHNA and SNTAGT. In DNA, the CDR3 is TGTGCCAGCAGTGACTCGACAGGGAGCACAGATACGCAGTATTTT. Translated: CASSDSTGSTDTQYF.

This clone has a single count. The chain recombines TRBV30 with TRBJ1-2, with TRBD1 identical over 8 bases. CDR1 is GTSNPN and CDR2 is SVGIG in the germline V gene (reference sequence). The CDR3 is 14 amino acids. J lost 5 bases, V lost 3 bases, and 8 bases had no gene match. The CDR3 coding sequence is TGTGCCTGGAGCAGAACAGGGGGAGGGTATGGCTACACCTTC. The encoded protein is CAWSRTGGGYGYTF.

V is TRBV27 and J is TRBJ1-3; tentatively, D is TRBD1 (5 bases). CDR1 is MNHEY, CDR2 SMNVEV, per germline (reference sequence). There are 14 residues in the CDR3. V was clipped by 4 bases and J by 1 base, with 8 bases between them. The CDR3 spells CASSSSGSGNTIYF. CDR3 in DNA: TGTGCCAGCAGTTCTTCAGGGTCTGGAAACACCATATATTTT.

The genes are TRBV19 and TRBJ1-2; possible D gene TRBD1, 5 bases. The CDR3 extends over 15 amino acids. The V gene's germline CDR1 is LNHDA and CDR2 SQIVND (reference sequence). The germline V and J ends were trimmed by 5 bases and 4 bases, with 17 bases remaining between them. CDR3 nucleotide sequence: TGTGCCAGTAGTGTACAGGCCGACCTCCTCTATGGCTACACCTTC. This gives the protein CASSVQADLLYGYTF.

CDR3 amino acids: CASSQGISSGRSEQYF. The CDR3 nucleotides are TGCGCCAGCAGCCAGGGAATTTCTAGCGGGAGAAGCGAGCAGTACTTC. This chain uses TRBV4-3 with TRBJ2-7, with 10 nucleotides matching TRBD2. This CDR3 has 16 residues. V shed 3 bases, J shed 6 bases, and the junction held 11 bases outside the gene matches. Germline V gene data show CDR1 as LGHNA and CDR2 as YSLEER.

This clone was seen just once. The chain has TRBV19 and TRBJ1-1; TRBD1 agrees at 7 bases. Unmatched junction bases numbered 14, after V lost 7 bases and J lost 6 bases. Germline-derived CDR1 and CDR2 are LNHDA and SQIVND (reference sequence). The CDR3 has 15 residues. The CDR3 loop is CASKSHSGGFAEAFF. The DNA for the CDR3 is TGTGCCAGTAAAAGCCACTCAGGGGGATTCGCTGAAGCTTTCTTT.

The chain uses TRBV18 and TRBJ1-6; the D gene is possibly TRBD1 (5 bases). V was clipped by 2 bases and J by 7 bases, with 9 bases between them. The CDR3 length is 14 residues. In germline, CDR1 is KGHSH, CDR2 LQKENI. For the CDR3, the DNA is TGTGCCAGCTCACCATCAGCAGGGAATTCACCCCTCCACTTT. It is translated as CASSPSAGNSPLHF.

This clone was observed a single time. This chain uses TRBV27 with TRBJ1-1; 7 positions match TRBD1. With 6 bases clipped from V and 8 bases from J, the junction kept 12 bases outside the gene matches. The CDR3 sequence is 14 residues long. The germline V gene encodes CDR1 MNHEY and CDR2 SMNVEV (reference sequence). CDR3 nucleotide sequence: TGTGCCAGCAGCCCCAGCCCCGGGACAGTCGAAGCTTTCTTT. Translated: CASSPSPGTVEAFF.

The chain is built from TRBV9 and TRBJ2-1, with 9 bases matching TRBD2. V shed 1 base, J shed 4 bases, and the junction held 6 bases outside the gene matches. The germline CDR1 and CDR2 sequences are SGDLS and YYNGEE. The CDR3 has 16 amino acids. The CDR3 sequence: CASSVRLAGLYNEQFF. The CDR3 nucleotides read TGTGCCAGCAGCGTAAGGCTAGCGGGGCTTTACAATGAGCAGTTCTTC.

The chain employs TRBV5-5 and TRBJ1-1; D unresolved. The V end lost 4 bases, the J end lost 0 bases, and 7 bases lay between the germline ends. This CDR3 comprises 13 residues. Germline CDR1 and CDR2: SGHKS and YYEKEE (reference sequence). In DNA, the CDR3 is TGTGCCAGCAGCCCAAACTTGAACACTGAAGCTTTCTTT. This translates into CASSPNLNTEAFF.

The V gene is TRBV7-2, the J gene TRBJ1-1, with D possibly being TRBD1 (5 bases). The CDR3 length is 17 residues. Deletions cut 2 bases from V and 4 bases from J, with 20 bases between. Per germline, CDR1 SGHTA and CDR2 FQGNSA. The CDR3 DNA reads TGTGCCAGCAGCTTACTCCGGGGGAGGAGTCGGGGCACTGAAGCTTTCTTT. It translates to CASSLLRGRSRGTEAFF.

V and J are TRBV6-5 and TRBJ1-4, with 8 bases fitting TRBD1. The CDR3 loop spans 15 amino acids. The germline CDR1 and CDR2 sequences are MNHEY and SVGAGI. With 3 bases clipped from V and 6 bases from J, the junction kept 6 bases outside the gene matches. This CDR3 is CASSYRRGLDEKLFF. In DNA, the CDR3 is TGTGCCAGCAGTTATCGCAGGGGGCTGGATGAAAAACTGTTTTTT.

The chain uses TRBV7-6 and TRBJ2-6; 9 bases are a match to TRBD2. Germline values: CDR1 SGHVS, CDR2 FNYEAQ. This CDR3 has 17 residues. The V gene end was trimmed by 3 bases and the J gene end by 4 bases; junction bases not matched to a gene: 7. CDR3 nucleotide sequence: TGTGCCAGCAGCTTGCAAGCGGGAGGTGCAGGGGCCAACGTCCTGACTTTC. Protein: CASSLQAGGAGANVLTF.

This chain connects TRBV11-2 to TRBJ1-2; 7 positions agree with TRBD1. Trimming took 0 bases from V and 3 from J; bases not matched to a gene: 7. In germline, CDR1 is SGHAT, CDR2 FQNNGV. The CDR3 runs to 16 residues. The CDR3 protein is CASSLEGGQGDYGYTF. Written as DNA, the CDR3 is TGTGCCAGCAGCTTAGAGGGTGGGCAGGGGGACTATGGCTACACCTTC.

This chain joins TRBV11-2 and TRBJ1-1; 10 bases map to TRBD1. Looked up from germline, CDR1 is SGHAT and CDR2 is FQNNGV. The CDR3 consists of 19 residues. With 3 bases clipped from V and 4 bases from J, the junction kept 17 bases outside the gene matches. For the CDR3, the DNA is TGTGCCAGCAGCTTCGGCATAGGGGGACAGGGGCCCAGGTTCACTGAAGCTTTCTTT. This codes for CASSFGIGGQGPRFTEAFF.

This clone was detected once. This sequence joins TRBV5-1 and TRBJ1-4; 12 nucleotides match TRBD1. The J segment lost 3 bases and the V segment lost 4 bases, leaving 10 bases of the junction unmatched. Looked up from germline, CDR1 is SGHRS and CDR2 is YFSETQ. CDR3 length equals 18 residues. CDR3 coding DNA: TGCGCCAGCAGCCTTCTCCCGGGACAGGGGGCGGCTAATGAAAAACTGTTTTTT. As protein: CASSLLPGQGAANEKLFF.

V and J are TRBV18 and TRBJ2-7, with TRBD1 matching over 8 bases. CDR3 size: 13 residues. V lost 2 bases and J lost 6; bases outside the gene matches: 3. The germline V gene has CDR1 KGHSH and CDR2 LQKENI. The CDR3, as DNA: TGTGCCAGCTCACCAAGCACAGGGGGCGAGCAGTACTTC. Its protein product is CASSPSTGGEQYF.

The rearrangement uses TRBV5-1 and TRBJ2-1, with a tentative D call TRBD2 (5 bases). Germline CDR1 is SGHRS and CDR2 is YFSETQ. The CDR3 runs 17 residues. V lost 0 bases and J lost 0, with 13 bases in between. DNA of the CDR3: TGCGCCAGCAGCTTGGACGGACTGATCAGCTCCTACAATGAGCAGTTCTTC. Its translation is CASSLDGLISSYNEQFF.

CDR3 DNA: TGTGCCAGCAGCTCGTCGGCGGGCGCCAACTATGGCTACACCTTC. This gives the protein CASSSSAGANYGYTF. The rearrangement joins TRBV11-2 to TRBJ1-2, with D hard to call. CDR1 and CDR2 from the germline V gene are SGHAT and FQNNGV. The CDR3 totals 15 residues. V lost 4 bases and J lost 2, with 14 bases in between.

This clone has a single count. V gene TRBV5-1 combines with J gene TRBJ1-6; perhaps TRBD1 as D (6 bases). The ends were cut back, 0 bases at V and 7 bases at J, with 8 bases in the middle. This CDR3 is built from 14 residues. The germline V gene has CDR1 SGHRS and CDR2 YFSETQ. CDR3: CASSLVGANSPLHF. CDR3 nucleotide sequence: TGCGCCAGCAGCTTGGTGGGGGCGAATTCACCCCTCCACTTT.

The gene calls are TRBV3-1 (or the pseudogene TRBV3-2) and TRBJ1-1, with D possibly matching TRBD1 (5 bases). Germline values: CDR1 LGHDT, CDR2 YNNKEL (reference sequence). V lost 1 base to trimming and J lost 6 bases, with 15 bases between them. The CDR3 has 15 residues. CDR3 amino acids: CASSQGIKGAAEAFF. The CDR3 DNA follows: TGTGCCAGCAGCCAAGGAATAAAAGGGGCTGCTGAAGCTTTCTTT.

The chain is built from TRBV27 and TRBJ2-7; TRBD1 agrees at 7 bases. This CDR3 is 15 amino acids long. Germline V gives CDR1 MNHEY, CDR2 SMNVEV (reference sequence). V shed 3 bases and J 0 bases; nucleotides not matched to a gene: 5. Here the CDR3 DNA reads TGTGCCAGCAGTTTCTTATGGGACAGCTCCTACGAGCAGTACTTC. Amino acid sequence: CASSFLWDSSYEQYF.

The chain links TRBV15 to TRBJ2-3; perhaps TRBD2 as D (5 bases). Trimming removed 9 bases at V and 2 bases at J, with 12 bases between. This CDR3 region has 13 residues. Germline-derived CDR1 and CDR2 are LNHNV and YYDKDF (reference sequence). Here the CDR3 reads CATNRGLTDTQYF. CDR3 bases: TGTGCCACTAATAGAGGACTCACAGATACGCAGTATTTT.

This sequence joins TRBV28 and TRBJ1-6; maybe TRBD1 (6 bases). Between the trimmed V and J ends, which lost 4 bases and 10 bases, there was a span of 20 bases. The CDR3 consists of 16 residues. CDR1 is MDHEN and CDR2 is SYDVKM in the germline V gene. The CDR3 sequence: CASSYLPGPGASPLHF. CDR3 in DNA: TGTGCCAGCAGTTATCTCCCGGGTCCAGGGGCCTCACCCCTCCACTTT.

The CDR3 DNA follows: TGTGCCACCAGTGATTACCGGGACGAGCAGTACTTC. As protein: CATSDYRDEQYF. J is TRBJ2-7 and V is TRBV24-1, with D hard to call. Germline V gives CDR1 KGHDR, CDR2 SFDVKD. The V end was cut by 2 bases, the J end by 5 bases, with 6 bases between. This CDR3 region has 12 residues.

CDR3 in amino acids: CASSPTGAGPNSPLHF. CDR3 bases: TGTGCCAGCAGCCCTACAGGGGCAGGGCCGAATTCACCCCTCCACTTT. This sequence joins TRBV7-6 and TRBJ1-6; 7 bases agree with TRBD1. The CDR3 runs to 16 residues. V was pared by 5 bases and J by 7 bases, with 11 bases of the junction left unmatched. Per germline, CDR1 SGHVS and CDR2 FNYEAQ.

The V and J genes are TRBV7-2 and TRBJ1-2, with D possibly TRBD1 on 6 matching bases. This CDR3 is built from 13 residues. Between the trimmed V and J ends, which lost 1 base and 4 bases, there was a span of 7 bases. CDR1 and CDR2 from the germline V gene are SGHTA and FQGNSA. This CDR3 is CASSLDRVYGYTF. The DNA for the CDR3 is TGTGCCAGCAGCTTAGACAGGGTCTATGGCTACACCTTC.

The CDR3 loop reads CASSSRDRVVPEAFF. CDR3 sequence (DNA): TGTGCCAGCAGCAGCCGGGACAGGGTGGTACCTGAAGCTTTCTTT. The rearrangement joins TRBV7-8 to TRBJ1-1; 9 nucleotides match TRBD1. V dropped 5 bases and J dropped 6; count of bases not matched to a gene: 10. CDR1 SGHVS and CDR2 FQNEAQ come from the germline V gene. The CDR3 contains 15 residues.